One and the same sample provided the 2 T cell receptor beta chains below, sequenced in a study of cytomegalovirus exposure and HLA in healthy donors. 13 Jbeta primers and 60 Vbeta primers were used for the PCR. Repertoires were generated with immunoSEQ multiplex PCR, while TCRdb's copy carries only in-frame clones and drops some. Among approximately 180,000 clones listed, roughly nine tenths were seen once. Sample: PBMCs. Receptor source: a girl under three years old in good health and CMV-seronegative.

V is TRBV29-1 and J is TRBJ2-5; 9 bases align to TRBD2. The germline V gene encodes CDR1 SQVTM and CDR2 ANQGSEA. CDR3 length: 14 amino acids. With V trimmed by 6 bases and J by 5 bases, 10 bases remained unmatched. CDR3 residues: CSVPGSLAGETQYF. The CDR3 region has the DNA TGCAGCGTCCCGGGGTCACTAGCGGGTGAGACCCAGTACTTC.

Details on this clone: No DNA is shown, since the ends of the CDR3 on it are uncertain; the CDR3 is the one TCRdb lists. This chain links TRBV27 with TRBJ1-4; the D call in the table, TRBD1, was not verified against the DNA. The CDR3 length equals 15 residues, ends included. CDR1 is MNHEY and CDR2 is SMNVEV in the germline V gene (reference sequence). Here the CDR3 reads CASSFFGSSNEKLFF.